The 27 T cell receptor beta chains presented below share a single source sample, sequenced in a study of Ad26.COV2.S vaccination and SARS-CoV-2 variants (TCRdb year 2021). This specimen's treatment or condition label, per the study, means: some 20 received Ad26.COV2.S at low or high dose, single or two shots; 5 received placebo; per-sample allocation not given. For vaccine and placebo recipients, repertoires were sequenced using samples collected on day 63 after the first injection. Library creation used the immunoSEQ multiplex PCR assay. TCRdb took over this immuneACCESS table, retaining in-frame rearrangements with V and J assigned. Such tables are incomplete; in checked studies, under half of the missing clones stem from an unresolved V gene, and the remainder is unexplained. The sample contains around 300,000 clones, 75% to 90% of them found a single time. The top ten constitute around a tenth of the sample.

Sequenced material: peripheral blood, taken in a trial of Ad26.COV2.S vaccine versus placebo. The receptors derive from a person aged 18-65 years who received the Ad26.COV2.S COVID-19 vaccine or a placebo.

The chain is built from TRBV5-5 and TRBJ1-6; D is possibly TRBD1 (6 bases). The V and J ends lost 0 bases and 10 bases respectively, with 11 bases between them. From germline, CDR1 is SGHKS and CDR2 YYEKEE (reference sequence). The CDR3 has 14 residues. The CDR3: CASSLEDRGSPLHF. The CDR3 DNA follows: TGTGCCAGCAGCTTGGAGGACAGAGGCTCACCCCTCCACTTT.

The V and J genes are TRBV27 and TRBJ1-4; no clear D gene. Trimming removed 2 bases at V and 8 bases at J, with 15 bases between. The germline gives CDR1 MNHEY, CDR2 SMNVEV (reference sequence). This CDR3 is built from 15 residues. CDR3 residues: CASSLGDTPGEKLFF. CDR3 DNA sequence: TGTGCCAGCAGTTTAGGAGATACCCCGGGGGAAAAACTGTTTTTT.

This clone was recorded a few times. The CDR3 coding sequence is TGTGCCAGCAGTTGGGGCCAAAACACTGAAGCTTTCTTT. Translating it yields CASSWGQNTEAFF. V and J are TRBV6-5 and TRBJ1-1; a possible D gene is TRBD1 (5 bases). Germline CDR1 MNHEY, CDR2 SVGAGI. V gave up 4 bases and J gave up 2 bases, with 8 bases separating them. The CDR3 contains 13 residues.

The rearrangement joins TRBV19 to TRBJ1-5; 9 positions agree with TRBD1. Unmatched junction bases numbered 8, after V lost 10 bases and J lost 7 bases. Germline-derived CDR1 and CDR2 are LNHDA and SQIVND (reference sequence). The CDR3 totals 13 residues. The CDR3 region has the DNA TGTGCCACCGGGACAGGGTGGCGGCAGCCCCAGCATTTT. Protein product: CATGTGWRQPQHF.

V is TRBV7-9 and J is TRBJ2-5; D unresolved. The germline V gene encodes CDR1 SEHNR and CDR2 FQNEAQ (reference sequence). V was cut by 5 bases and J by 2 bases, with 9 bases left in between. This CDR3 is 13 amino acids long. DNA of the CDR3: TGTGCCAGCAGCAACCTCCGACAAGAGACCCAGTACTTC. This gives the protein CASSNLRQETQYF.

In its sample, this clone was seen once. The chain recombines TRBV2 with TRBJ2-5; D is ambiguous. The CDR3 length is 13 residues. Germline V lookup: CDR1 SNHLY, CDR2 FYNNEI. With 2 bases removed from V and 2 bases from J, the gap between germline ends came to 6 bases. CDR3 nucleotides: TGTGCCAGCAGTGAATTGAGACAAGAGACCCAGTACTTC. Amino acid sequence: CASSELRQETQYF.

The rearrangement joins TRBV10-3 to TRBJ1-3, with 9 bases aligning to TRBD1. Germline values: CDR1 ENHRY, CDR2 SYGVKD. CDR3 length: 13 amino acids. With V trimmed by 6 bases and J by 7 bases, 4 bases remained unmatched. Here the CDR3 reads CAIRWGQGNTIYF. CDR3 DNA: TGTGCCATCAGGTGGGGACAGGGTAACACCATATATTTT.

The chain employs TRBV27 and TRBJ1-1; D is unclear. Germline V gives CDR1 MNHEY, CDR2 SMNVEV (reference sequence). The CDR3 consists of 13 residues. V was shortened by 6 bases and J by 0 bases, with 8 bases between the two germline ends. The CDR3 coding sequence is TGTGCCAGCAGCAGCCTTATGAACACTGAAGCTTTCTTT. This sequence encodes CASSSLMNTEAFF.

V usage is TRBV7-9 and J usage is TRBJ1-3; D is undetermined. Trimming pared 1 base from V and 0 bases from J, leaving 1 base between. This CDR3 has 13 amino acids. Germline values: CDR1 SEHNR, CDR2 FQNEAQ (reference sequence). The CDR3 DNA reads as TGTGCCAGCAGCTTAGACTCTGGAAACACCATATATTTT. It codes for CASSLDSGNTIYF.

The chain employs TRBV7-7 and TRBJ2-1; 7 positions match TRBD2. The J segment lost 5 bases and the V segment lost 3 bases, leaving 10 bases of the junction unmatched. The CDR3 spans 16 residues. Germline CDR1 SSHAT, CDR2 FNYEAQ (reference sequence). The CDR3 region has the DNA TGTGCCAGCAGCTTGAACCTAGCGGATAATAACAATGAGCAGTTCTTC. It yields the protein CASSLNLADNNNEQFF.

The CDR3 nucleotides read TGTGCCTGGAGTCAAACGGACAGGGAAAATGAGCAGTTCTTC. It codes for CAWSQTDRENEQFF. V and J are TRBV30 and TRBJ2-1; 8 nucleotides match TRBD1. Germline V lookup: CDR1 GTSNPN, CDR2 SVGIG (reference sequence). The J segment lost 7 bases and the V segment lost 2 bases, leaving 7 bases of the junction unmatched. The CDR3 runs to 14 residues.

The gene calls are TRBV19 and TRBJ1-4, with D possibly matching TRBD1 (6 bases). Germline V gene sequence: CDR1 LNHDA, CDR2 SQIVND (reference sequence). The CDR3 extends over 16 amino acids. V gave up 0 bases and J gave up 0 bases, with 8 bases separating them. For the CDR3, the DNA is TGTGCCAGTAGTATAGAGGCAGGGGCAACTAATGAAAAACTGTTTTTT. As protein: CASSIEAGATNEKLFF.

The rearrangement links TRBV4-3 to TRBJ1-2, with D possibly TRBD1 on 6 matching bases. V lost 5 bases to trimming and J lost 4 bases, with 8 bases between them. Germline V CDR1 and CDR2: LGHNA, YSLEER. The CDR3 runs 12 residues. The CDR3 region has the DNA TGCGCCAGCAGCGCGACAGGCTATGGCTACACCTTC. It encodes CASSATGYGYTF.

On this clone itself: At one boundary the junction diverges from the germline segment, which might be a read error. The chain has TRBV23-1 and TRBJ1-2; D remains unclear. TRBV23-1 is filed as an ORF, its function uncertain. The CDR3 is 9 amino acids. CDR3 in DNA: TGCGCCAGCAGCAAACCGGGCCACTTC. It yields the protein CASSKPGHF.

DNA of the CDR3: TGTGCCAGCAGCGACTTGAGTCCTTCCTGCCGTGGCTACACCTTC. Encoded protein: CASSDLSPSCRGYTF. The J gene is TRBJ1-2, the V gene TRBV21-1. TRBV21-1 is flagged as a pseudogene. The CDR3 runs to 15 residues.

The CDR3 DNA reads as TGTGCCAGCAGCTTTGAGGGATTGGGATATTCACCCCTCCACTTT. It is translated as CASSFEGLGYSPLHF. This chain links TRBV7-2 with TRBJ1-6; no definite D call. This CDR3 comprises 15 residues. CDR1 is SGHTA and CDR2 is FQGNSA in the germline V gene. With 3 bases removed from V and 8 bases from J, the gap between germline ends came to 14 bases.

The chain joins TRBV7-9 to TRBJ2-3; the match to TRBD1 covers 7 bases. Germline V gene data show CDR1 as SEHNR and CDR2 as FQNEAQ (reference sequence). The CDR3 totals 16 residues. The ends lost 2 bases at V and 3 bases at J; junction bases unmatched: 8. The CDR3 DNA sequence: TGTGCCAGCAGCTTAAGAAGGGGGCGCGTAACAGATACGCAGTATTTT. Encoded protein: CASSLRRGRVTDTQYF.

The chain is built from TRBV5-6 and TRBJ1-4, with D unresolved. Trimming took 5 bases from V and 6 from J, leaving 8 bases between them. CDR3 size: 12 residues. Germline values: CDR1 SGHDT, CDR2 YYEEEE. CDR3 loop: CASRYLDEKLFF. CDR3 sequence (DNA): TGTGCCAGCAGATACCTAGATGAAAAACTGTTTTTT.

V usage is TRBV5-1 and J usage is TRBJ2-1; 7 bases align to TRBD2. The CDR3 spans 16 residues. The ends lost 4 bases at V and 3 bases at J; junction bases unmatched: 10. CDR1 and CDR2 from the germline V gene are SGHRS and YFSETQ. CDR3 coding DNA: TGCGCCAGCAGCCCCTGGGGGGGAACATACTACAATGAGCAGTTCTTC. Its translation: CASSPWGGTYYNEQFF.

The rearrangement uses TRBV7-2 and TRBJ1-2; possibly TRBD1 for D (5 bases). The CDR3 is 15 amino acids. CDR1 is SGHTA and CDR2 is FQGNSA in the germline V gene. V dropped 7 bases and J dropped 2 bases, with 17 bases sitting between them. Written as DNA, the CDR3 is TGTGCCAGCACCCTGGGTCCAGGGACCAACTATGGCTACACCTTC. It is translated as CASTLGPGTNYGYTF.

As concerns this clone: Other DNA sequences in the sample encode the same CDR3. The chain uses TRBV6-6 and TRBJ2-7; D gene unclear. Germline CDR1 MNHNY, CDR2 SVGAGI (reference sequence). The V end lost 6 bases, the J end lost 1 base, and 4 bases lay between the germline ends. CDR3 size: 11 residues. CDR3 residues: CASSPSYEQYF. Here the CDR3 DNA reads TGTGCCAGCAGCCCATCCTACGAGCAGTACTTC.

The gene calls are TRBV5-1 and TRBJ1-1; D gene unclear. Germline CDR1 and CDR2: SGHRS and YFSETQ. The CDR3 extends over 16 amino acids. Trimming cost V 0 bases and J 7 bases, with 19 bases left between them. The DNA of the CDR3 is TGCGCCAGCAGCTTGGCCAAGAGTACCCCTTCCATTGAAGCTTTCTTT. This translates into CASSLAKSTPSIEAFF.

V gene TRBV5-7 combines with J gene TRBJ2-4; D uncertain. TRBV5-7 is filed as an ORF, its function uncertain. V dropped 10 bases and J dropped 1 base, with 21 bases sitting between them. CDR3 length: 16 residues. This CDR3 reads CAGVHEMVLAKNIQYF. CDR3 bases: TGTGCCGGGGTGCATGAAATGGTTTTGGCCAAAAACATTCAGTACTTC.

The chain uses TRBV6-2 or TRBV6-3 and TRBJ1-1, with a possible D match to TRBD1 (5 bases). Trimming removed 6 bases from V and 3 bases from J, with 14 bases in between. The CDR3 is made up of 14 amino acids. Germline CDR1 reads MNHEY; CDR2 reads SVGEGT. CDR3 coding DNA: TGTGCCAGCAGCCTGGGACGGACCTACACTGAAGCTTTCTTT. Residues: CASSLGRTYTEAFF.

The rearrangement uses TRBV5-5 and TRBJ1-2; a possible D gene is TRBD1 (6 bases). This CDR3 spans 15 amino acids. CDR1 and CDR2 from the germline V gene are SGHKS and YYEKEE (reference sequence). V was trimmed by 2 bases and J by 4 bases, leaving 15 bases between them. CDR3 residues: CASSLTGPRGYGYTF. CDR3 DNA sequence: TGTGCCAGCAGCTTAACAGGGCCTCGTGGCTATGGCTACACCTTC.

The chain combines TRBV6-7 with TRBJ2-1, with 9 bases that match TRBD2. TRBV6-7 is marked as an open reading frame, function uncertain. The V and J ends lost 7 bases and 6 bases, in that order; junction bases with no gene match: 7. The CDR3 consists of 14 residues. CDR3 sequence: CASTKRGVINEQFF. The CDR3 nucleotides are TGTGCCAGCACAAAGCGGGGGGTAATCAATGAGCAGTTCTTC.

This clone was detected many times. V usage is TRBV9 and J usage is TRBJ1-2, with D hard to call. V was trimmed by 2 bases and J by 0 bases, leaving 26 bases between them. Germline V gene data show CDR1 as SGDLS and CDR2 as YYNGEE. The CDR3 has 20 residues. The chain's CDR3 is CASSVNPWAATFLPNYGYTF. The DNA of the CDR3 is TGTGCCAGCAGCGTTAATCCCTGGGCAGCCACTTTCCTTCCTAACTATGGCTACACCTTC.